This passage covers 3 T cell receptor beta chains from one sample sequenced in a study of early T cells in non-severe SARS-CoV-2 infection. TCRdb redid the calling of the 5' RACE reads with MiXCR, one entry per CDR3 protein. Of 70,000 to 95,000 distinct CDR3 sequences listed, roughly a sixth are singletons. Sample: whole blood. Every receptor here comes from an adult who was a healthcare worker with PCR-confirmed SARS-CoV-2 infection or an uninfected control (not recorded which).

The gene calls are TRBV20-1 and TRBJ1-1; possible D gene TRBD1, 5 bases. V lost 1 base, J lost 5 bases, and 14 bases lay in between. Germline V gene lookup returns CDR1 DFQATT and CDR2 SNEGSKA (reference sequence). This CDR3 spans 14 amino acids. CDR3: CSARASPGLTEAFF. The CDR3 nucleotides read TGCAGTGCTAGAGCGTCGCCGGGGCTAACTGAAGCTTTCTTT.

This clonotype occurred a few times. The chain carries TRBV7-2 and TRBJ2-3; TRBD2 matches 10 bases. Unmatched junction bases numbered 13, after V lost 1 base and J lost 0 bases. Germline V gene data show CDR1 as SGHTA and CDR2 as FQGNSA. This CDR3 contains 20 residues. CDR3 loop: CASSLGRLAGAVASTDTQYF. CDR3 DNA: TGTGCCAGCAGCTTAGGGCGGCTAGCGGGAGCCGTGGCTAGCACAGATACGCAGTATTTT.

The chain employs TRBV28 and TRBJ2-7; D is uncertain. V lost 5 bases, J lost 4 bases, and 12 bases lay in between. The germline gives CDR1 MDHEN, CDR2 SYDVKM. The length of the CDR3 is 13 residues. CDR3 in amino acids: CASSPPGNYEQYF. The DNA of the CDR3 is TGTGCCAGCAGTCCCCCGGGCAATTACGAGCAGTACTTC.